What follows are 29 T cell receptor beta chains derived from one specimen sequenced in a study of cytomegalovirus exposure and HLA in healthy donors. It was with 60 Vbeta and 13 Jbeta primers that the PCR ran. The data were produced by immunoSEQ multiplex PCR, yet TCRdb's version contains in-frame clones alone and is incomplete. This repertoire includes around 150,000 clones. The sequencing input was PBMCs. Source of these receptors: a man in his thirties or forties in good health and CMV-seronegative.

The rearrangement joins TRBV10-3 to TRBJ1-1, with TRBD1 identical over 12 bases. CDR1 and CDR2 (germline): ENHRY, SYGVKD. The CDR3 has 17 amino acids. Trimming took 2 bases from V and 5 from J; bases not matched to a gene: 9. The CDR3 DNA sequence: TGTGCCATCAGTGAGACCCCGGGACAGGGGGCGCGGACTGAAGCTTTCTTT. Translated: CAISETPGQGARTEAFF.

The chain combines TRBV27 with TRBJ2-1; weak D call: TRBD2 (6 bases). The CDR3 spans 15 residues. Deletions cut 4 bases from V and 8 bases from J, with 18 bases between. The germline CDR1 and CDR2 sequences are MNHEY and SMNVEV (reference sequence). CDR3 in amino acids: CASSSSSEGWDEQFF. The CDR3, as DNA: TGTGCCAGCAGTTCCAGTTCGGAGGGGTGGGATGAGCAGTTCTTC.

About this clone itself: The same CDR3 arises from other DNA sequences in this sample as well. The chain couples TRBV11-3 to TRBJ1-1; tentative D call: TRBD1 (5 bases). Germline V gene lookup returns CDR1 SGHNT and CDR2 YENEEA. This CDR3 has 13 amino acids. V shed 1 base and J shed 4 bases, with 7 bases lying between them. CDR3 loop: CASSLVQGTEAFF. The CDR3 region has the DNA TGTGCCAGCAGCTTAGTGCAGGGCACTGAAGCTTTCTTT.

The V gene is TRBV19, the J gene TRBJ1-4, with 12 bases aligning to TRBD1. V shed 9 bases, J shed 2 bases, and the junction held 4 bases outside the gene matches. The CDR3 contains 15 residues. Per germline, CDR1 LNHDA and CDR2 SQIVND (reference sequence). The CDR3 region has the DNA TGTGCCAGCGGGACAGGGGGCTTCACTAATGAAAAACTGTTTTTT. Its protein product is CASGTGGFTNEKLFF.

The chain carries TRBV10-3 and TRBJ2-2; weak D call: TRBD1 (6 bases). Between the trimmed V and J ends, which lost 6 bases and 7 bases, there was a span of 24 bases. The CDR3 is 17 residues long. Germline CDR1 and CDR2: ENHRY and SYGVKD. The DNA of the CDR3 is TGTGCCATCAGAGATTCAGGGGCCCGATGGACGGTCGGGGAGCTGTTTTTT. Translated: CAIRDSGARWTVGELFF.

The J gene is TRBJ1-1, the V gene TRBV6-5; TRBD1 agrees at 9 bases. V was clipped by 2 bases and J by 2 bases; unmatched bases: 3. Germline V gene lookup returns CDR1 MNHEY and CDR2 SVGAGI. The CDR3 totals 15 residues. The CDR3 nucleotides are TGTGCCAGCAGTTACATGGGACAGGGCAACACTGAAGCTTTCTTT. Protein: CASSYMGQGNTEAFF.

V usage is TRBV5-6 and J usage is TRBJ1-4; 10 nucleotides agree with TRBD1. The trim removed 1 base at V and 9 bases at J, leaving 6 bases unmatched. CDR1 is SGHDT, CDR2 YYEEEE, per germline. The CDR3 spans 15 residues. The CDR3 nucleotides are TGTGCCAGCAGCTTGCCCGGGACAGGGGTCCAAAAACTGTTTTTT. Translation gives CASSLPGTGVQKLFF.

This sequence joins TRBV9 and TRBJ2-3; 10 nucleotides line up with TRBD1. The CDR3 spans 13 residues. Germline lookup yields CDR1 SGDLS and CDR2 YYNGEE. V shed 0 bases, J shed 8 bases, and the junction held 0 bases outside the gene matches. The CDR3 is CASSVGTGGTQYF. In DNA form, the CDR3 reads TGTGCCAGCAGCGTAGGGACAGGGGGTACGCAGTATTTT.

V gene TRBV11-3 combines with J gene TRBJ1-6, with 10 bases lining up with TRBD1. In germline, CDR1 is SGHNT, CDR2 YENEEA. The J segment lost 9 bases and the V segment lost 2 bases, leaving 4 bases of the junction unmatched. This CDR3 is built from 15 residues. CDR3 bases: TGTGCCAGCAGCTTAATCCGGGACAGGGGTTCACCCCTCCACTTT. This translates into CASSLIRDRGSPLHF.

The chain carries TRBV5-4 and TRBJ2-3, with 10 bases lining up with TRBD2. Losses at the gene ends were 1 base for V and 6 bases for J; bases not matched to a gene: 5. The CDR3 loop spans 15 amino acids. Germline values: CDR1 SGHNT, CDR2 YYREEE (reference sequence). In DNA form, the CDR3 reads TGTGCCAGCAGCTTGAAACTAGCGGGATACGATACGCAGTATTTT. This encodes CASSLKLAGYDTQYF.

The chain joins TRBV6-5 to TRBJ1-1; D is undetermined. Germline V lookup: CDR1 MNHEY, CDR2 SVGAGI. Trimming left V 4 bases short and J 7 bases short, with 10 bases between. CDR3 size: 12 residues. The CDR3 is CASSSPPDEAFF. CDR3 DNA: TGTGCCAGCAGTTCCCCGCCAGATGAAGCTTTCTTT.

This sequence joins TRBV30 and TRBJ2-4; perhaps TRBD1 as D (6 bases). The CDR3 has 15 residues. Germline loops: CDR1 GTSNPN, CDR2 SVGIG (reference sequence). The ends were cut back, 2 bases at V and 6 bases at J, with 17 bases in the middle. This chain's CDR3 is CAWSSLQGGGNIQYF. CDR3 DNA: TGTGCCTGGAGTTCACTCCAAGGGGGTGGAAACATTCAGTACTTC.

The CDR3 DNA is TGTGCCAGCTATACAGGGGGATATGGCTACACCTTC. It encodes CASYTGGYGYTF. The chain joins TRBV28 to TRBJ1-2, with 8 bases matching TRBD1. V lost 8 bases and J lost 5; bases outside the gene matches: 4. This CDR3 is built from 12 residues. CDR1 is MDHEN and CDR2 is SYDVKM in the germline V gene.

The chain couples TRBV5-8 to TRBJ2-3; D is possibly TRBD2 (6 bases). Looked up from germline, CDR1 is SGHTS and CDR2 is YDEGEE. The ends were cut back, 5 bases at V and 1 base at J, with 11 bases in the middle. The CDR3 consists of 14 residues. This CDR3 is CASRDPGGTDTQYF. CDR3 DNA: TGTGCCAGCAGGGATCCGGGGGGCACAGATACGCAGTATTTT.

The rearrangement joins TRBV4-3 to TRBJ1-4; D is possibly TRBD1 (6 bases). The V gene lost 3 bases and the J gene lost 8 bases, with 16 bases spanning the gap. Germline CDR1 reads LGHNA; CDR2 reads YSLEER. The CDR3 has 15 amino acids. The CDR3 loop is CASSHGGGSPEKLFF. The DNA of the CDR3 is TGCGCCAGCAGCCATGGGGGCGGTTCGCCCGAAAAACTGTTTTTT.

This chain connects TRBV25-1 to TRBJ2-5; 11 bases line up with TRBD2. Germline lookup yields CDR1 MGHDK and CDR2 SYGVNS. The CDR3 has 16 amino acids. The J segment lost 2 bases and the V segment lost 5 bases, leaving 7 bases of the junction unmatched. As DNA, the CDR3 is TGTGCCAGCAGTAGGGGGCTAGCGGGGGGACAAGAGACCCAGTACTTC. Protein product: CASSRGLAGGQETQYF.

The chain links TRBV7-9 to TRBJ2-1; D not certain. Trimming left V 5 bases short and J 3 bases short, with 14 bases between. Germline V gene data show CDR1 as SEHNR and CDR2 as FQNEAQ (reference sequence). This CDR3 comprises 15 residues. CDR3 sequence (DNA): TGTGCCAGCAGCGACCCCGTGGCTAGCTACAATGAGCAGTTCTTC. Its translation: CASSDPVASYNEQFF.

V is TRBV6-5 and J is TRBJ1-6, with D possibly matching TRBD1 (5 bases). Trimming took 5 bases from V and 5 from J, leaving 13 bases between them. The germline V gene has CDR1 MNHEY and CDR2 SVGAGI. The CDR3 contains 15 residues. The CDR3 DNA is TGTGCCAGCAGTATAAGGGGTAGTAATAATTCACCCCTCCACTTT. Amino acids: CASSIRGSNNSPLHF.

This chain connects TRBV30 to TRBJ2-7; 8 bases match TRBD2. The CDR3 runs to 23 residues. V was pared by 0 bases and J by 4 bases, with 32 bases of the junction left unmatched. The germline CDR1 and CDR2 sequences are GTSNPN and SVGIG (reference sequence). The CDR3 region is CAWSVYSRIDHGTRIVSAYEQYF. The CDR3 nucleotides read TGTGCCTGGAGTGTATACTCTAGGATTGACCACGGGACTAGGATTGTCTCGGCTTACGAGCAGTACTTC.

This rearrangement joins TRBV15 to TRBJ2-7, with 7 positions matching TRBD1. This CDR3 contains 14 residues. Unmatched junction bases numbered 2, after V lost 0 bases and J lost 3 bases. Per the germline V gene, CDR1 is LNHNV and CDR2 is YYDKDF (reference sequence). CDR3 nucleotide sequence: TGTGCCACCAGCAGAGAAGGGGGCGGCTACGAGCAGTACTTC. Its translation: CATSREGGGYEQYF.

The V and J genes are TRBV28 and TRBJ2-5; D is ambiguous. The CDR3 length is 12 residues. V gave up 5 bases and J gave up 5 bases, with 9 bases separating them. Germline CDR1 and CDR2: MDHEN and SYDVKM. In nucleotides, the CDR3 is TGTGCCAGCAGTCCTCTGAGGGAGACCCAGTACTTC. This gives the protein CASSPLRETQYF.

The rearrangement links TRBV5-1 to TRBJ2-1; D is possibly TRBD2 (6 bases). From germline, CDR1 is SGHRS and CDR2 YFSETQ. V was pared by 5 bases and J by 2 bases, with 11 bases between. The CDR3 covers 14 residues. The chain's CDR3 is CASSYSGAYNEQFF. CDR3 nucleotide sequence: TGCGCCAGCAGTTATAGCGGAGCCTACAATGAGCAGTTCTTC.

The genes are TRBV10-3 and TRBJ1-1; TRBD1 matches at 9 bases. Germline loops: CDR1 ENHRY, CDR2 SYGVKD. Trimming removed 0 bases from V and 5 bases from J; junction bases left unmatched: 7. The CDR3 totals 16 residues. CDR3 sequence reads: CAISESYRGRGTEAFF. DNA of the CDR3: TGTGCCATCAGTGAGTCGTACAGGGGGCGGGGGACTGAAGCTTTCTTT.

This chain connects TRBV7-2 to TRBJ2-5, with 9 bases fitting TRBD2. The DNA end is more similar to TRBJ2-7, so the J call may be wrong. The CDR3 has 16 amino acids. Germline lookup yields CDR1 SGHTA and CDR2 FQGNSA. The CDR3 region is CASSRSGSDIGHEQYF. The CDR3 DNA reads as TGTGCCAGCAGCCGTAGCGGGAGTGATATTGGCCACGAGCAGTACTTC.

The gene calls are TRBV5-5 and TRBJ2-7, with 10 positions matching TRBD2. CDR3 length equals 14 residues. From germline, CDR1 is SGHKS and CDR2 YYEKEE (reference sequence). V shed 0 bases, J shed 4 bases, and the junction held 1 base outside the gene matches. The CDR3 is CASSLASGSYEQYF. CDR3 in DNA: TGTGCCAGCAGCTTGGCTAGCGGGAGTTACGAGCAGTACTTC.

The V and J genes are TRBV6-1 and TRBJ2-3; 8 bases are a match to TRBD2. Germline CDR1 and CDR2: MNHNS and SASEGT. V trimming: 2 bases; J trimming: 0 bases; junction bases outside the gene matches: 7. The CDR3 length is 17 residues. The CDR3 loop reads CASSESRSSGSTDTQYF. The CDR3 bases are TGTGCCAGCAGTGAAAGTCGGTCTAGCGGGAGCACAGATACGCAGTATTTT.

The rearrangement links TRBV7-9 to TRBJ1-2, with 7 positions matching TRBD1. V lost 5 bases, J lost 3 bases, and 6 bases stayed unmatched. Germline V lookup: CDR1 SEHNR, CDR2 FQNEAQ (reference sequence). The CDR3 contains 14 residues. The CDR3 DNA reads TGTGCCAGCAGCAGGGGGACAGCAGACTATGGCTACACCTTC. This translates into CASSRGTADYGYTF.

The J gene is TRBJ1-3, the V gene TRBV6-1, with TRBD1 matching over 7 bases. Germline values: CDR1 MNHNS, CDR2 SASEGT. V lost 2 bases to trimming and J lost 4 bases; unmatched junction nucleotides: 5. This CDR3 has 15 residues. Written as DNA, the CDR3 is TGTGCCAGCAGTGAAAGACAGGGCGCGGGAAACACCATATATTTT. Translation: CASSERQGAGNTIYF.

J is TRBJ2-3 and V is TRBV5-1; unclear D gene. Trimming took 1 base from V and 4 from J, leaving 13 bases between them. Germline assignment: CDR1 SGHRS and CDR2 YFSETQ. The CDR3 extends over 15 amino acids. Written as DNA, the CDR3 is TGCGCCAGCAGCTTGATTGGTGGCCTCGCAGATACGCAGTATTTT. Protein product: CASSLIGGLADTQYF.